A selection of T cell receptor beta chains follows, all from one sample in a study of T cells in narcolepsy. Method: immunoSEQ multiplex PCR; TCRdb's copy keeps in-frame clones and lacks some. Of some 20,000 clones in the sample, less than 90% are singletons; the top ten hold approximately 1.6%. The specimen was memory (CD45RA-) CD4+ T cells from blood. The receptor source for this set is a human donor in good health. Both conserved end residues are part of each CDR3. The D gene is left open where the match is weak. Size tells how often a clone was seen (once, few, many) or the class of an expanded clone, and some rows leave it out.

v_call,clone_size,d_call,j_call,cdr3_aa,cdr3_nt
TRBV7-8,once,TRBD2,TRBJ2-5,CASSLAGLAGGKETQYF,TGTGCCAGCAGCTTAGCGGGACTAGCGGGGGGAAAAGAGACCCAGTACTTC
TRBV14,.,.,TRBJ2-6,CASSHLTGTQLSGADVLTF,TGTGCCAGCAGCCACCTAACCGGGACGCAGCTCTCTGGGGCCGACGTCCTGACTTTC
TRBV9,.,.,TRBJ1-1,CASSVTLHTEAFF,TGTGCCAGCAGCGTAACCTTGCACACTGAAGCTTTCTTT
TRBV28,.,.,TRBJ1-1,CASSFLPPGGTEAFF,TGTGCCAGCAGTTTTCTCCCACCCGGGGGCACTGAAGCTTTCTTT
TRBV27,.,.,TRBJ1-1,CATRPQGMNTEAFF,TGTGCCACCCGGCCGCAGGGGATGAACACTGAAGCTTTCTTT
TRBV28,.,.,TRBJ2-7,CASSLPRDTSYEQYF,TGTGCCAGCAGTCTTCCCAGGGATACGTCCTACGAGCAGTACTTC
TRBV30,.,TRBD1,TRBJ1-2,CASQTGAMGYGYTF,TGTGCCTCCCAGACAGGGGCGATGGGCTATGGCTACACCTTC
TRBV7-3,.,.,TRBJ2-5,CASSLWGSVQETQYF,TGTGCCAGCAGCTTATGGGGGAGCGTCCAAGAGACCCAGTACTTC
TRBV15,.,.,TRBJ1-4,CATSRPDGSNEKLFF,TGTGCCACCAGCAGACCGGACGGATCTAATGAAAAACTGTTTTTT
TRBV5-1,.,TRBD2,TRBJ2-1,CASSLSGIGISEQFF,TGCGCCAGCAGCTTAAGCGGGATCGGAATTAGCGAGCAGTTCTTC
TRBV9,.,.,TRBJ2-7,CASSVNDNSYEQYF,TGTGCCAGCAGCGTAAACGACAACTCCTACGAGCAGTACTTC
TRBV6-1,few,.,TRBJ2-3,CASSLRGGGTDTQYF,TGTGCCAGCAGTTTGAGAGGGGGGGGCACAGATACGCAGTATTTT
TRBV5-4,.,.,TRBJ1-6,CASSLGAGALNSPLHF,TGTGCCAGCAGCTTGGGGGCTGGGGCCCTCAATTCACCCCTCCACTTT
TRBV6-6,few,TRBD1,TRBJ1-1,CASSYSGQGDKAFF,TGTGCCAGCAGTTACTCGGGACAGGGGGACAAAGCTTTCTTT
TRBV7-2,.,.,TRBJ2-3,CASSLDGRTASTDTQYF,TGTGCCAGCAGCTTAGACGGACGGACAGCGAGCACAGATACGCAGTATTTT
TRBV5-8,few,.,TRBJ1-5,CASSLRLNLGNQPQHF,TGTGCCAGCAGCTTGAGGCTTAACTTGGGCAATCAGCCCCAGCATTTT
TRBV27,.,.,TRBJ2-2,CASSRMTGELFF,TGTGCCAGCAGCCGAATGACCGGGGAGCTGTTTTTT
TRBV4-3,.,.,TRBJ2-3,CASSQGGLGSTDTQYF,TGCGCCAGCAGCCAAGGGGGTCTCGGAAGCACAGATACGCAGTATTTT
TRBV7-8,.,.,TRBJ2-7,CASSSNSPQYF,TGTGCCAGCAGCTCCAACTCACCGCAGTACTTC
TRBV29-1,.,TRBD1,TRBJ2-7,CSVELRTGYYEQYF,TGCAGCGTTGAACTTCGGACAGGGTACTACGAGCAGTACTTC